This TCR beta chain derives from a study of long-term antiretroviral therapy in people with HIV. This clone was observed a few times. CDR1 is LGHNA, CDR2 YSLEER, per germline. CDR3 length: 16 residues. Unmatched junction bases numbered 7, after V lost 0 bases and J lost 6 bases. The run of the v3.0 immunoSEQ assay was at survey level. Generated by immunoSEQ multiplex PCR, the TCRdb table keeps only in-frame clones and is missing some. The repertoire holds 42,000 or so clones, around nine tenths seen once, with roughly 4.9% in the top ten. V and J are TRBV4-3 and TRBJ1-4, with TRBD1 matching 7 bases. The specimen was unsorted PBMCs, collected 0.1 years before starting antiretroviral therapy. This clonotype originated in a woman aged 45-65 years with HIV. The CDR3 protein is CASSQDLGRGDEKLFF. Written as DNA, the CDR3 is TGCGCCAGCAGCCAAGATTTGGGCAGGGGGGATGAAAAACTGTTTTTT.